Reported below is one TCR beta chain. What it recognizes is unknown. This record comes from a study of graft-versus-host responses after intestinal transplantation. Across the study: Isolated intestinal, liver-intestinal, or multivisceral transplants were what recipients had. Recipients across the board were started on anti-thymocyte globulin induction, then kept on tacrolimus and steroids for two to four years. Findings and limits, study-wide: Some GvH clones appeared in ileal mucosa or blood before recipient bone marrow. Allografts of patients with graft-donor T cell macrochimerism showed high graft-versus-host to host-versus-graft clone ratios.

The CDR3 sequence is 15 residues long. Deletions cut 1 base from V and 4 bases from J, with 13 bases between. Per the germline V gene, CDR1 is MGHDK and CDR2 is SYGVNS. The data were produced by immunoSEQ multiplex PCR, yet TCRdb's version contains in-frame clones alone and is incomplete. This sample has tens of thousands of clones, with around 89% found just once. The receptor comes from a human donor who was the organ donor for an intestinal transplant. Sequences were derived from unstimulated CD8+ T cells sorted from spleen or lymph node cells, sampled before transplant. The rearrangement links TRBV25-1 to TRBJ1-1; maybe TRBD1 (6 bases). In DNA form, the CDR3 reads TGTGCCAGCAGTGAATCTGGGGGGGCAGTCACTGAAGCTTTCTTT. This encodes CASSESGGAVTEAFF.